This TCR beta chain is from a study of cytomegalovirus exposure and HLA in healthy donors. Study-wide points: The investigators catalogued 150 to 200 TCR beta chains as cytomegalovirus-associated.

A remark on this clone: Its matching antigen is unknown.

CDR3 length: 15 residues. With V trimmed by 3 bases and J by 1 base, 6 bases remained unmatched. The germline CDR1 and CDR2 sequences are LNHDA and SQIVND (reference sequence). The PCR contained 60 Vbeta and 13 Jbeta primers. Data came from immunoSEQ multiplex PCR; TCRdb stores just in-frame clones and leaves some out. The sample lists roughly 81,000 clones; roughly 85% were seen once. The receptor was derived from a man under 40 in good health and CMV-seronegative. Sample: PBMCs. The chain couples TRBV19 to TRBJ2-7; TRBD2 matches 7 bases. CDR3 nucleotide sequence: TGTGCCAGTAGTATTGGGGCTAGCGGATCCTACGAGCAGTACTTC. It encodes CASSIGASGSYEQYF.